The 26 T cell receptor beta chains listed next were all sequenced from one sample in a study of identifying expanded T cells in peripheral blood. Clones were read by immunoSEQ multiplex PCR, and TCRdb kept only the in-frame ones, dropping some. In the table there are about 110,000 clones, 88% of which are singletons. The sample was blood. These receptors originate from a person aged 18 to 75 in good health.

The genes are TRBV4-3 and TRBJ2-3; D is uncertain. Germline CDR1 and CDR2: LGHNA and YSLEER. Trimming removed 2 bases at V and 3 bases at J, with 9 bases between. The CDR3 covers 14 residues. The CDR3 sequence: CASSQLSLTDTQYF. The CDR3 nucleotides read TGCGCCAGCAGCCAATTATCTTTGACAGATACGCAGTATTTT.

The chain recombines TRBV25-1 with TRBJ2-1; a possible D gene is TRBD2 (6 bases). Trimming removed 3 bases from V and 2 bases from J, with 20 bases in between. The CDR3 spans 18 residues. Germline V lookup: CDR1 MGHDK, CDR2 SYGVNS. CDR3 residues: CASSDGVGPSETYNEQFF. The DNA for the CDR3 is TGTGCCAGCAGTGACGGAGTGGGGCCTAGCGAGACCTACAATGAGCAGTTCTTC.

The sample holds a few counts of this clone. The same CDR3 also results from other DNA sequences found in this sample. CDR3 region: CASSLGLAKNIQYF. The DNA of the CDR3 is TGTGCCAGCAGCTTAGGACTAGCCAAAAACATTCAGTACTTC. The chain recombines TRBV7-2 with TRBJ2-4; D is ambiguous. Germline lookup yields CDR1 SGHTA and CDR2 FQGNSA. V shed 1 base and J shed 0 bases, with 4 bases lying between them. The CDR3 runs to 14 residues.

This chain links TRBV18 with TRBJ1-2; TRBD1 agrees at 7 bases. Germline assignment: CDR1 KGHSH and CDR2 LQKENI. The CDR3 runs 15 residues. Unmatched junction bases numbered 7, after V lost 4 bases and J lost 2 bases. The CDR3: CASSRGQDTNYGYTF. The CDR3 nucleotides read TGTGCCAGCTCACGAGGACAGGATACCAACTATGGCTACACCTTC.

The chain couples TRBV27 to TRBJ1-2, with 8 nucleotides matching TRBD1. The germline V gene encodes CDR1 MNHEY and CDR2 SMNVEV (reference sequence). The CDR3 has 15 amino acids. V dropped 3 bases and J dropped 7; count of bases not matched to a gene: 10. The CDR3 spells CASSFAGQGATGYTF. CDR3 sequence (DNA): TGTGCCAGCAGTTTCGCGGGTCAGGGGGCTACTGGCTACACCTTC.

The chain links TRBV11-3 to TRBJ2-3; maybe TRBD2 (6 bases). This CDR3 has 16 amino acids. Germline CDR1 and CDR2: SGHNT and YENEEA. V lost 1 base and J lost 1, with 12 bases in between. The CDR3 DNA sequence: TGTGCCAGCAGCTTAGTGAGCGGGTCCCGCACAGATACGCAGTATTTT. Translating gives CASSLVSGSRTDTQYF.

This clone showed up just a few times. The chain uses TRBV7-9 and TRBJ1-4, with D perhaps matching TRBD1 (5 bases). This CDR3 has 15 residues. V was cut by 2 bases and J by 3 bases, with 10 bases left in between. CDR1 is SEHNR, CDR2 FQNEAQ, per germline (reference sequence). CDR3: CASSLMGEANEKLFF. DNA of the CDR3: TGTGCCAGCAGCTTAATGGGGGAGGCTAATGAAAAACTGTTTTTT.

The rearrangement uses TRBV13 and TRBJ2-1, with TRBD2 matching 12 bases. Germline V gene sequence: CDR1 PRHDT, CDR2 FYEKMQ (reference sequence). The CDR3 is 15 residues long. The V and J ends lost 5 bases and 7 bases, in that order; junction bases with no gene match: 6. The CDR3 reads CASSPGTSGRNEQFF. CDR3 bases: TGTGCCAGCAGCCCCGGGACTAGCGGGCGGAATGAGCAGTTCTTC.

The V and J genes are TRBV7-9 and TRBJ1-3, with a weak D call TRBD1 (6 bases). Germline V gene sequence: CDR1 SEHNR, CDR2 FQNEAQ (reference sequence). V was pared by 0 bases and J by 6 bases, with 12 bases between. This CDR3 is built from 15 residues. The chain's CDR3 is CASSLAAGGVNTIYF. For the CDR3, the DNA is TGTGCCAGCAGCTTAGCGGCCGGGGGCGTAAACACCATATATTTT.

The chain links TRBV28 to TRBJ1-2; tentative D call: TRBD1 (6 bases). V shed 6 bases and J shed 0 bases, with 17 bases lying between them. The CDR3 is 16 residues long. Germline V CDR1 and CDR2: MDHEN, SYDVKM. The CDR3 is CASSREQGYSNYGYTF. Here the CDR3 DNA reads TGTGCCAGCAGCCGAGAACAGGGCTACTCTAACTATGGCTACACCTTC.

This clone was picked up one time. The chain recombines TRBV7-9 with TRBJ2-2; 10 bases are shared with TRBD2. V gave up 4 bases and J gave up 7 bases; unmatched junction bases: 9. CDR1 is SEHNR and CDR2 is FQNEAQ in the germline V gene (reference sequence). The CDR3 is made up of 16 amino acids. CDR3 DNA: TGTGCCAGCAGCTCAACCGGGACTAGCGTTGTCGGGGAGCTGTTTTTT. Translation: CASSSTGTSVVGELFF.

As regards this clone: One junction end disagrees with the germline gene, perhaps due to a read error. CDR3 DNA sequence: TGTGCCAGCAGACAAGGAACCGTTAATGAAAAACTGTTTTTT. Translating gives CASRQGTVNEKLFF. The gene calls are TRBV14 and TRBJ1-4; D is unresolved. The CDR3 runs to 14 residues. CDR1 is SGHDN, CDR2 FVKESK, per germline.

This chain joins TRBV28 and TRBJ2-1, with D perhaps matching TRBD1 or TRBD2 (5 bases each). The CDR3 is 13 residues long. V lost 5 bases and J 7 bases, leaving 12 bases between the germline ends. Germline CDR1 reads MDHEN; CDR2 reads SYDVKM. The chain's CDR3 is CASSAPWGNEQFF. The CDR3 DNA reads TGTGCCAGCAGTGCCCCCTGGGGGAATGAGCAGTTCTTC.

This clone occurred a few times. The CDR3 DNA reads as TGTGCCAGTAGGCTGAACACTGAAGCTTTCTTT. It codes for CASRLNTEAFF. The chain couples TRBV19 to TRBJ1-1; D gene unclear. The V end lost 6 bases, the J end lost 0 bases, and 2 bases lay between the germline ends. CDR3 length equals 11 residues. Germline-derived CDR1 and CDR2 are LNHDA and SQIVND (reference sequence).

This clone was seen a few times. V usage is TRBV6-5 and J usage is TRBJ2-3; a weak D match, TRBD2 (6 bases). Trimming removed 2 bases at V and 4 bases at J, with 7 bases between. The CDR3 runs to 13 residues. Germline assignment: CDR1 MNHEY and CDR2 SVGAGI. In nucleotides, the CDR3 is TGTGCCAGCAGTTACCGGGGGTCAGATACGCAGTATTTT. As protein: CASSYRGSDTQYF.

The chain couples TRBV14 to TRBJ2-7, with TRBD2 identical over 14 bases. Looked up from germline, CDR1 is SGHDN and CDR2 is FVKESK. After removal of 1 base from V and 5 bases from J, the junction contained 4 bases not matched to a gene. The CDR3 contains 16 residues. CDR3 sequence: CASSQGLAGGLHEQYF. The CDR3 nucleotides are TGTGCCAGCAGCCAAGGACTAGCGGGAGGGCTCCACGAGCAGTACTTC.

V is TRBV4-2 and J is TRBJ2-7, with 8 bases aligning to TRBD1. This CDR3 has 16 amino acids. The J segment lost 0 bases and the V segment lost 3 bases, leaving 7 bases of the junction unmatched. Germline V lookup: CDR1 LGHNA, CDR2 YNFKEQ. As DNA, the CDR3 is TGTGCCAGCAGCCACCCCCCAACAGGGGGCTCCTACGAGCAGTACTTC. It is translated as CASSHPPTGGSYEQYF.

The chain links TRBV25-1 to TRBJ1-1, with D perhaps matching TRBD1 (5 bases). This CDR3 region has 14 residues. Trimming removed 6 bases from V and 1 base from J, with 12 bases in between. CDR1 is MGHDK and CDR2 is SYGVNS in the germline V gene. CDR3 protein: CASRHFDRNTEAFF. CDR3 coding DNA: TGTGCCAGCAGACACTTTGACAGGAACACTGAAGCTTTCTTT.

The V and J genes are TRBV5-1 and TRBJ2-1; D not resolved. This CDR3 is 16 amino acids long. Germline V gene sequence: CDR1 SGHRS, CDR2 YFSETQ. V was clipped by 0 bases and J by 0 bases, with 10 bases between them. The CDR3 nucleotides are TGCGCCAGCAGCTTGGCTGCCGGCTACTCCTACAATGAGCAGTTCTTC. Protein product: CASSLAAGYSYNEQFF.

This chain links TRBV9 with TRBJ1-4, with unresolved D. Trimming cost V 0 bases and J 3 bases, with 12 bases left between them. The CDR3 is made up of 16 amino acids. CDR1 SGDLS and CDR2 YYNGEE come from the germline V gene. The chain's CDR3 is CASSVALRGPNEKLFF. CDR3 DNA: TGTGCCAGCAGCGTAGCCTTACGAGGGCCTAATGAAAAACTGTTTTTT. Based on the CDR3 plus reference TRBV9 and TRBJ1-4, the full variable domain is DSGVTQTPKHLITATGQRVTLRCSPRSGDLSVYWYQQSLDQGLQFLIQYYNGEERAKGNILERFSAQQFPDLHSELNLSSLELGDSALYFCASSVALRGPNEKLFFGSGTQLSVL.

This rearrangement joins TRBV5-5 to TRBJ1-4; 9 nucleotides match TRBD1. J gave up 0 bases and V 3 bases, and 6 bases lay outside the gene matches. This CDR3 has 17 amino acids. Germline CDR1 and CDR2: SGHKS and YYEKEE (reference sequence). CDR3: CASSSGTGSATNEKLFF. CDR3 coding DNA: TGTGCCAGCAGCTCCGGGACAGGGTCCGCAACTAATGAAAAACTGTTTTTT. The full variable domain, in which reference TRBV5-5 and TRBJ1-4 provide the parts outside the CDR3, is DAGVTQSPTHLIKTRGQQVTLRCSPISGHKSVSWYQQVLGQGPQFIFQYYEKEERGRGNFPDRFSARQFPNYSSELNVNALLLGDSALYLCASSSGTGSATNEKLFFGSGTQLSVL.

V gene TRBV5-1 combines with J gene TRBJ2-1; D is possibly TRBD2 (6 bases). Trimming shortened V by 1 base and J by 3 bases, and 11 bases separated the two germline ends. The CDR3 sequence is 15 residues long. Germline V lookup: CDR1 SGHRS, CDR2 YFSETQ. For the CDR3, the DNA is TGCGCCAGCAGCTTGTCCGGGCGGGACTACAATGAGCAGTTCTTC. Its protein is CASSLSGRDYNEQFF.

The chain combines TRBV4-1 with TRBJ2-4; 11 bases agree with TRBD2. Per germline, CDR1 MGHRA and CDR2 YSYEKL. Trimming took 0 bases from V and 0 from J; bases not matched to a gene: 10. The CDR3 length is 20 residues. CDR3 residues: CASSQEEGTSGTLAKNIQYF. The CDR3 bases are TGCGCCAGCAGCCAAGAAGAGGGGACTAGCGGTACCCTAGCCAAAAACATTCAGTACTTC.

This clone is a singleton in its sample. This chain joins TRBV6-6 and TRBJ2-7; D possibly corresponds to TRBD1 (6 bases). Trimming left V 8 bases short and J 2 bases short, with 16 bases between. CDR1 is MNHNY and CDR2 is SVGAGI in the germline V gene (reference sequence). The CDR3 sequence is 14 residues long. The CDR3 region has the DNA TGTGCCAGCCAGAAAGGCGACAGGACCTACGAGCAGTACTTC. This sequence encodes CASQKGDRTYEQYF.

This clone was detected a few times. The chain recombines TRBV4-3 with TRBJ2-5, with 9 bases matching TRBD1. Germline lookup yields CDR1 LGHNA and CDR2 YSLEER. The CDR3 consists of 14 residues. Trimming removed 9 bases from V and 5 bases from J; junction bases left unmatched: 10. CDR3 coding DNA: TGCGCCAGACCCGGACAGGGGCGCGGGGAGACCCAGTACTTC. Protein product: CARPGQGRGETQYF.

The chain is built from TRBV6-1 and TRBJ1-3; D remains unclear. V was trimmed by 1 base and J by 3 bases, leaving 10 bases between them. The CDR3 runs to 15 residues. CDR1 and CDR2 (germline): MNHNS, SASEGT. CDR3 sequence reads: CASSEVSERGNTIYF. DNA for the CDR3: TGTGCCAGCAGTGAAGTGTCGGAGCGTGGAAACACCATATATTTT.